This TCR beta chain was profiled in a study of early T cells in non-severe SARS-CoV-2 infection. Study information: The sequenced material was bulk RNA from unsorted whole blood, and its chains were unpaired.

With regard to this clonotype: Its antigen is not identified.

V was trimmed by 7 bases and J by 7 bases, leaving 14 bases between them. Per the germline V gene, CDR1 is SEHNR and CDR2 is FQNEAQ (reference sequence). CDR3 length: 13 residues. MiXCR, applied by TCRdb to the 5' RACE reads, yields one record per CDR3 protein. The table shows some 60,000 distinct CDR3 sequences, with more than 8.5% occurring only once. Study conclusions and caveats: Database matching using VDJdb favored anti-spike CD8 responses, with private and CD4 specificities left missing.

This sequence joins TRBV7-9 and TRBJ2-1, with D perhaps TRBD2 (6 bases). The clonotype originates from an adult who was a healthcare worker with PCR-confirmed SARS-CoV-2 infection or an uninfected control (not recorded which). The specimen sequenced was whole blood. The CDR3 spells CASKTGVGNEQFF. CDR3 sequence (DNA): TGTGCCAGCAAGACGGGAGTGGGGAATGAGCAGTTCTTC.